One sample yielded the 22 T cell receptor beta chains listed below, sequenced in a study of long-term antiretroviral therapy in people with HIV. Samples were assayed with immunoSEQ v3.0 at survey level. The protocol was immunoSEQ multiplex PCR, while the TCRdb copy is restricted to in-frame clones and leaves out a portion. This table holds roughly 38,000 clones, 65% to 90% found once. Specimen: unsorted PBMCs, collected 0.3 years after starting antiretroviral therapy. The receptors derive from a man between 18 and 29 years old with HIV.

The rearrangement uses TRBV4-1 and TRBJ2-7, with a possible D match to TRBD2 (5 bases). Per the germline V gene, CDR1 is MGHRA and CDR2 is YSYEKL. CDR3 length equals 14 residues. V lost 4 bases, J lost 3 bases, and 13 bases lay in between. In nucleotides, the CDR3 is TGCGCCAGCAGCCTCCTCGACGGGAACTACGAGCAGTACTTC. This translates into CASSLLDGNYEQYF.

V and J are TRBV7-2 and TRBJ2-1, with D possibly matching TRBD1 (5 bases). Germline V lookup: CDR1 SGHTA, CDR2 FQGNSA. The CDR3 extends over 15 amino acids. The V end lost 5 bases, the J end lost 0 bases, and 11 bases lay between the germline ends. DNA for the CDR3: TGTGCCAGCAGCCCAGAGGACACCTCCTACAATGAGCAGTTCTTC. It yields the protein CASSPEDTSYNEQFF.

This chain uses TRBV10-3 with TRBJ1-2; D remains ambiguous. Germline CDR1 and CDR2: ENHRY and SYGVKD. With 3 bases removed from V and 3 bases from J, the gap between germline ends came to 14 bases. The CDR3 has 15 amino acids. The CDR3 reads CAISDKAETYYGYTF. The CDR3 DNA is TGTGCCATCAGTGATAAGGCGGAAACTTACTATGGCTACACCTTC.

This clone showed up just once. The CDR3 region has the DNA TGTGCCAGCAGCTCACTAAAGGACCTTCGGGAGACCCAGTACTTC. This sequence encodes CASSSLKDLRETQYF. The chain links TRBV5-4 to TRBJ2-5; D call uncertain. The CDR3 runs to 15 residues. Germline V gene lookup returns CDR1 SGHNT and CDR2 YYREEE (reference sequence). The V gene lost 3 bases and the J gene lost 5 bases, with 17 bases spanning the gap.

This chain links TRBV4-3 with TRBJ1-1, with D hard to call. V was trimmed by 0 bases and J by 0 bases, leaving 8 bases between them. Germline V gene data show CDR1 as LGHNA and CDR2 as YSLEER. This CDR3 has 15 residues. CDR3 protein: CASSQDGEMNTEAFF. The CDR3 DNA reads as TGCGCCAGCAGCCAAGATGGTGAAATGAACACTGAAGCTTTCTTT.

A remark on this clone: At one end, the junction sequence differs from germline, possibly due to a read error. The chain couples TRBV28 to TRBJ2-3; TRBD2 is a possible D gene (9 bases). In germline, CDR1 is MDHEN, CDR2 SYDVKM. This CDR3 comprises 20 residues. CDR3 protein: CASTLTQGAGSGSSTDTQYF. The CDR3 DNA sequence: TGTGCCAGCACTTTAACCCAGGGGGCAGGTAGCGGGAGTTCGACAGATACGCAGTATTTT.

V is TRBV6-1 and J is TRBJ2-7; 11 nucleotides match TRBD1. The CDR3 is 15 residues long. Germline V CDR1 and CDR2: MNHNS, SASEGT. V lost 3 bases, J lost 5 bases, and 6 bases stayed unmatched. The chain's CDR3 is CASSELPDRGHEQYF. DNA for the CDR3: TGTGCCAGCAGTGAGCTGCCGGACAGGGGGCACGAGCAGTACTTC.

In its sample, this clone was seen a few times. The gene calls are TRBV7-9 and TRBJ2-7; no definite D call. The germline V and J ends were trimmed by 5 bases and 2 bases, with 16 bases remaining between them. Germline assignment: CDR1 SEHNR and CDR2 FQNEAQ (reference sequence). CDR3 length: 15 amino acids. CDR3 in amino acids: CASSAAVAVAYEQYF. CDR3 sequence (DNA): TGTGCCAGCAGCGCAGCAGTTGCAGTGGCCTACGAGCAGTACTTC.

The genes are TRBV7-6 and TRBJ2-7, with 7 bases that match TRBD2. V lost 4 bases, J lost 6 bases, and 12 bases stayed unmatched. CDR1 is SGHVS, CDR2 FNYEAQ, per germline. The CDR3 is made up of 15 amino acids. The CDR3 nucleotides read TGTGCCAGCAGCTCCCCCGGGCGGGGGTTAGGCGAGCAGTACTTC. This codes for CASSSPGRGLGEQYF. The variable domain in full, with the rest retrieved from reference TRBV7-6 and TRBJ2-7, is GAGVSQSPRYKVTKRGQDVALRCDPISGHVSLYWYRQALGQGPEFLTYFNYEAQQDKSGLPNDRFSAERPEGSISTLTIQRTEQRDSAMYRCASSSPGRGLGEQYFGPGTRLTVT.

This clone came up once. CDR3 nucleotide sequence: TGTGCCAGCAGCTTAGCCGGGACAGGGTTGGAGACCCAGTACTTC. Translating it yields CASSLAGTGLETQYF. The chain is built from TRBV7-6 and TRBJ2-5; 9 nucleotides line up with TRBD1. J gave up 5 bases and V 0 bases, and 4 bases lay outside the gene matches. The CDR3 is 15 residues long. From germline, CDR1 is SGHVS and CDR2 FNYEAQ.

This chain uses TRBV19 with TRBJ2-5; 11 bases agree with TRBD2. The germline V gene has CDR1 LNHDA and CDR2 SQIVND (reference sequence). Trimming cost V 8 bases and J 4 bases; bases outside gene matches: 9. The CDR3 sequence is 15 residues long. The CDR3 nucleotides are TGTGCCAGTGGGATAGCGGGGGGGAATGGAGAGACCCAGTACTTC. Protein: CASGIAGGNGETQYF.

The chain couples TRBV30 to TRBJ2-3; D gene unclear. The CDR3 loop spans 12 amino acids. V lost 0 bases and J 6 bases, leaving 7 bases between the germline ends. Germline CDR1 GTSNPN, CDR2 SVGIG (reference sequence). CDR3 nucleotide sequence: TGTGCCTGGAGTGTATTAAGGGATACGCAGTATTTT. Amino acid sequence: CAWSVLRDTQYF.

The chain links TRBV7-2 to TRBJ2-7, with 7 positions matching TRBD2. J was trimmed by 0 bases and V by 2 bases; bases with no gene match: 13. Germline V CDR1 and CDR2: SGHTA, FQGNSA. The CDR3 loop spans 18 amino acids. The CDR3 bases are TGTGCCAGCAGCTTATCCCATTACAGGAGCGGGACCTCCTACGAGCAGTACTTC. Translation gives CASSLSHYRSGTSYEQYF.

The chain employs TRBV6-6 and TRBJ2-1; D not resolved. Germline V gene lookup returns CDR1 MNHNY and CDR2 SVGAGI (reference sequence). The V end lost 5 bases, the J end lost 6 bases, and 5 bases lay between the germline ends. The CDR3 loop spans 11 amino acids. Written as DNA, the CDR3 is TGTGCCAGCAGTAACGGCAATGAGCAGTTCTTC. Its protein product is CASSNGNEQFF.

A single count supports this clone. The rearrangement uses TRBV7-6 and TRBJ2-5; a weak D match, TRBD1 (6 bases). The CDR3 has 16 amino acids. V lost 1 base to trimming and J lost 1 base, with 13 bases between them. Per the germline V gene, CDR1 is SGHVS and CDR2 is FNYEAQ. CDR3 nucleotide sequence: TGTGCCAGCAGCTTAGACCCGCGACAGGCCCAAGAGACCCAGTACTTC. Translated: CASSLDPRQAQETQYF. Full variable domain (missing parts from reference TRBV7-6 and TRBJ2-5): GAGVSQSPRYKVTKRGQDVALRCDPISGHVSLYWYRQALGQGPEFLTYFNYEAQQDKSGLPNDRFSAERPEGSISTLTIQRTEQRDSAMYRCASSLDPRQAQETQYFGPGTRLLVL.

This sequence joins TRBV5-1 and TRBJ1-1, with TRBD1 matching 8 bases. Trimming removed 4 bases from V and 11 bases from J; junction bases left unmatched: 16. The CDR3 length is 15 residues. Germline assignment: CDR1 SGHRS and CDR2 YFSETQ. The CDR3 DNA is TGCGCCAGCAGCCCCGGACAGGGACTGGGGTCCGACGCTTTCTTT. This codes for CASSPGQGLGSDAFF.

The chain combines TRBV5-4 with TRBJ2-2, with 12 bases matching TRBD2. With V trimmed by 0 bases and J by 4 bases, 1 base remained unmatched. Germline V gene data show CDR1 as SGHNT and CDR2 as YYREEE (reference sequence). This CDR3 is built from 16 residues. The CDR3, as DNA: TGTGCCAGCAGCTTGGAACTAGCGGGAGGCACCGGGGAGCTGTTTTTT. Protein product: CASSLELAGGTGELFF.

This sequence joins TRBV2 and TRBJ2-3, with 13 bases fitting TRBD2. This CDR3 has 15 amino acids. Germline V lookup: CDR1 SNHLY, CDR2 FYNNEI. V shed 10 bases, J shed 5 bases, and the junction held 9 bases outside the gene matches. The DNA for the CDR3 is TGTGCCACCAAAACGTGGACTAGCGGGGGAGATACGCAGTATTTT. Protein: CATKTWTSGGDTQYF.

V is TRBV7-9 and J is TRBJ2-3, with 12 bases aligning to TRBD2. The CDR3 runs to 16 residues. Germline CDR1 SEHNR, CDR2 FQNEAQ (reference sequence). V trimming: 5 bases; J trimming: 5 bases; junction bases outside the gene matches: 8. As DNA, the CDR3 is TGTGCCAGCAGCCCCCGACTAGCGGGAGCCGAAGATACGCAGTATTTT. It specifies CASSPRLAGAEDTQYF.

The rearrangement uses TRBV6-5 and TRBJ2-1; D not certain. The CDR3 has 14 amino acids. Germline V CDR1 and CDR2: MNHEY, SVGAGI. The ends were cut back, 6 bases at V and 8 bases at J, with 17 bases in the middle. The CDR3 nucleotides read TGTGCCAGCAGCTATGACCTGGGGTCCCATGAGCAGTTCTTC. Translating it yields CASSYDLGSHEQFF.

The V call is TRBV27, the J call TRBJ1-2; D may be TRBD1 (5 bases). Deletions cut 2 bases from V and 3 bases from J, with 19 bases between. Germline lookup yields CDR1 MNHEY and CDR2 SMNVEV (reference sequence). CDR3 length equals 17 residues. The CDR3 reads CASSLTEGLRLHYGYTF. CDR3 DNA: TGTGCCAGCAGTTTAACAGAGGGACTAAGATTGCACTATGGCTACACCTTC.

This rearrangement joins TRBV13 to TRBJ2-3; D is unresolved. V shed 7 bases and J shed 0 bases, with 11 bases lying between them. Germline CDR1 is PRHDT and CDR2 is FYEKMQ (reference sequence). This CDR3 spans 14 amino acids. The CDR3 is CASKGSLSTDTQYF. CDR3 DNA: TGTGCCAGCAAGGGCTCCCTAAGCACAGATACGCAGTATTTT.